Following are 23 T cell receptor beta chains from one sample sequenced in a study of blood T cells in healthy people across ages. The use of a sample-barcoded 5' primer and a J-beta primer mix characterized a second PCR of about 7 to 12 cycles. TCRdb independently ran MiXCR on the 5' RACE reads; one entry per CDR3 protein. The sample lists about 1.1 million distinct CDR3 sequences, less than 45% occurring once. The sequencing input was blood. These TCRs come from a man younger than 35 in good health.

J is TRBJ1-2 and V is TRBV7-2; a possible D gene is TRBD1 (5 bases). The CDR3 has 15 residues. V was cut by 1 base and J by 4 bases, with 13 bases left in between. Germline CDR1 SGHTA, CDR2 FQGNSA. The CDR3 sequence is CASSLEGRQFYGYTF. CDR3 DNA sequence: TGTGCCAGCAGCTTAGAAGGGAGACAGTTCTATGGCTACACCTTC.

This clonotype has a handful of counts. V is TRBV9 and J is TRBJ1-2; no definite D call. Germline CDR1 SGDLS, CDR2 YYNGEE. CDR3 size: 13 residues. Trimming cost V 1 base and J 8 bases, with 12 bases left between them. The DNA for the CDR3 is TGTGCCAGCAGCGTATCGGGGAATGGCGGCTACACCTTC. It specifies CASSVSGNGGYTF.

The sample holds a few counts of this clonotype. V is TRBV7-2 and J is TRBJ1-2; maybe TRBD1 (5 bases). Germline V gene lookup returns CDR1 SGHTA and CDR2 FQGNSA. The CDR3 runs to 15 residues. V was trimmed by 3 bases and J by 3 bases, leaving 14 bases between them. CDR3 sequence reads: CASSFPSPGYYGYTF. The CDR3 DNA sequence: TGTGCCAGCAGCTTCCCATCCCCAGGGTACTATGGCTACACCTTC.

The V call is TRBV7-2, the J call TRBJ2-4; the D is unclear. Trimming pared 1 base from V and 3 bases from J, leaving 10 bases between. Germline V gene sequence: CDR1 SGHTA, CDR2 FQGNSA. The CDR3 spans 15 residues. The CDR3 DNA reads TGTGCCAGCAGCTTAGATAGCAGGCTCAAAAACATTCAGTACTTC. This gives the protein CASSLDSRLKNIQYF.

The gene calls are TRBV6-1 and TRBJ1-1; possibly TRBD1 for D (5 bases). Germline loops: CDR1 MNHNS, CDR2 SASEGT. The V and J ends lost 2 bases and 6 bases respectively, with 16 bases between them. CDR3 length equals 15 residues. The CDR3 sequence: CASSELQGLGAEAFF. The DNA of the CDR3 is TGTGCCAGCAGTGAACTCCAGGGATTGGGCGCTGAAGCTTTCTTT.

This clonotype has only a few counts. This chain connects TRBV4-2 to TRBJ1-5; a possible D gene is TRBD1 (6 bases). The V end lost 3 bases, the J end lost 2 bases, and 8 bases lay between the germline ends. CDR3 length: 14 amino acids. Looked up from germline, CDR1 is LGHNA and CDR2 is YNFKEQ. CDR3 in amino acids: CASSHRQGNQPQHF. CDR3 sequence (DNA): TGTGCCAGCAGCCACAGACAGGGCAATCAGCCCCAGCATTTT.

This chain uses TRBV12-3 or TRBV12-4 with TRBJ2-1; D ambiguous. V lost 4 bases and J lost 4, with 8 bases in between. The CDR3 totals 13 residues. Written as DNA, the CDR3 is TGTGCCAGCAGTTGTGGGCCTTACAATGAGCAGTTCTTC. Translation: CASSCGPYNEQFF.

This clonotype was counted a few times. The chain links TRBV28 to TRBJ1-4, with 11 bases matching TRBD1. This CDR3 has 18 residues. Looked up from germline, CDR1 is MDHEN and CDR2 is SYDVKM. J was trimmed by 5 bases and V by 2 bases; bases with no gene match: 10. The CDR3: CASSLPGQGARRNEKLFF. For the CDR3, the DNA is TGTGCCAGCAGTTTACCCGGACAGGGGGCGCGTCGGAATGAAAAACTGTTTTTT.

V is TRBV27 and J is TRBJ1-2; 9 bases are a match to TRBD1. CDR1 and CDR2 (germline): MNHEY, SMNVEV (reference sequence). With V trimmed by 5 bases and J by 0 bases, 7 bases remained unmatched. The CDR3 is 16 residues long. The CDR3 DNA reads TGTGCCAGCAGTGAAGACAGGGGGTTAGCTAACTATGGCTACACCTTC. As protein: CASSEDRGLANYGYTF.

This chain links TRBV20-1 with TRBJ1-6; 9 positions agree with TRBD1. The CDR3 covers 17 residues. The V and J ends lost 6 bases and 1 base, in that order; junction bases with no gene match: 10. Germline values: CDR1 DFQATT, CDR2 SNEGSKA (reference sequence). CDR3 amino acids: CSALQGASNSYNSPLHF. CDR3 DNA sequence: TGCAGTGCCCTACAGGGGGCATCAAATTCCTATAATTCACCCCTCCACTTT.

The rearrangement uses TRBV9 and TRBJ2-3, with D hard to call. Germline CDR1 is SGDLS and CDR2 is YYNGEE. The CDR3 has 14 amino acids. Trimming took 4 bases from V and 6 from J, leaving 15 bases between them. CDR3 amino acids: CASSPEKGSDTQYF. The CDR3 nucleotides are TGTGCCAGCAGCCCAGAAAAGGGTTCGGATACGCAGTATTTT.

The chain links TRBV4-1 to TRBJ1-5, with TRBD1 matching 7 bases. CDR1 and CDR2 from the germline V gene are MGHRA and YSYEKL. Trimming removed 3 bases from V and 1 base from J; junction bases left unmatched: 18. CDR3 length equals 20 residues. The DNA of the CDR3 is TGCGCCAGCAGCCATCAAAGCCGGGGGCAGGGGGACTGGAGCAATCAGCCCCAGCATTTT. Encoded protein: CASSHQSRGQGDWSNQPQHF.

The chain is built from TRBV13 and TRBJ1-2; D not resolved. CDR1 is PRHDT, CDR2 FYEKMQ, per germline (reference sequence). The CDR3 runs 14 residues. Between the trimmed V and J ends, which lost 5 bases and 3 bases, there was a span of 13 bases. The CDR3 sequence: CASSRKATDYGYTF. CDR3 DNA: TGTGCCAGCAGCCGAAAGGCTACTGACTATGGCTACACCTTC. The complete variable domain, with remaining parts taken from reference TRBV13 and TRBJ1-2, reads AAGVIQSPRHLIKEKRETATLKCYPIPRHDTVYWYQQGPGQDPQFLISFYEKMQSDKGSIPDRFSAQQFSDYHSELNMSSLELGDSALYFCASSRKATDYGYTFGSGTRLTVV.

The genes are TRBV6-6 and TRBJ1-5; TRBD1 matches 9 bases. With 5 bases clipped from V and 5 bases from J, the junction kept 1 base outside the gene matches. Germline loops: CDR1 MNHNY, CDR2 SVGAGI (reference sequence). The CDR3 totals 13 residues. The CDR3 nucleotides are TGTGCCAGCAGTGACAGGGGGGATCAGCCCCAGCATTTT. This codes for CASSDRGDQPQHF.

The sample holds a few counts of this clonotype. This sequence joins TRBV27 and TRBJ2-3; no firm D call. CDR3 length: 13 residues. V lost 5 bases, J lost 4 bases, and 10 bases lay in between. Germline V gene data show CDR1 as MNHEY and CDR2 as SMNVEV (reference sequence). CDR3 sequence (DNA): TGTGCCAGCAGTCGCGTAAGCGCAGATACGCAGTATTTT. Protein product: CASSRVSADTQYF.

This clonotype was found a few times. The chain employs TRBV6-4 and TRBJ1-5; D might be TRBD1 (5 bases). The CDR3 has 14 amino acids. With 6 bases removed from V and 7 bases from J, the gap between germline ends came to 16 bases. Germline V gene data show CDR1 as MRHNA and CDR2 as SNTAGT. CDR3 residues: CASSPEGRGQPQHF. The CDR3 nucleotides are TGTGCCAGCAGCCCCGAGGGGCGAGGACAGCCCCAGCATTTT.

The chain is built from TRBV25-1 and TRBJ2-2; the D is unclear. Germline loops: CDR1 MGHDK, CDR2 SYGVNS. V lost 2 bases and J lost 8, with 9 bases in between. This CDR3 spans 13 amino acids. CDR3: CASSEMASGELFF. The CDR3 DNA sequence: TGTGCCAGCAGTGAAATGGCGTCAGGGGAGCTGTTTTTT.

The chain is built from TRBV20-1 and TRBJ2-5, with a tentative D call TRBD2 (6 bases). V was clipped by 4 bases and J by 0 bases, with 9 bases between them. The CDR3 is 13 amino acids. The germline V gene has CDR1 DFQATT and CDR2 SNEGSKA (reference sequence). The CDR3 reads CSATGLNQETQYF. CDR3 in DNA: TGCAGTGCTACCGGACTAAACCAAGAGACCCAGTACTTC.

In nucleotides, the CDR3 is TGCAGTGCTAGAGGCACCGGGACAACCACTAACTATGGCTACACCTTC. Its translation is CSARGTGTTTNYGYTF. The V and J genes are TRBV20-1 and TRBJ1-2; tentative D call: TRBD1 (6 bases). This CDR3 has 16 residues. Germline lookup yields CDR1 DFQATT and CDR2 SNEGSKA (reference sequence). V lost 1 base to trimming and J lost 0 bases, with 15 bases between them.

This clonotype was counted at least ten times. This rearrangement joins TRBV20-1 to TRBJ1-4, with TRBD1 matching 9 bases. Per the germline V gene, CDR1 is DFQATT and CDR2 is SNEGSKA (reference sequence). V was clipped by 6 bases and J by 5 bases; unmatched bases: 10. The CDR3 covers 15 residues. In DNA form, the CDR3 reads TGCAGTGCCCAGGACAGGGGCGGGCTGAATGAAAAACTGTTTTTT. Translating gives CSAQDRGGLNEKLFF.

A few counts support this clonotype. The chain employs TRBV12-3 or TRBV12-4 and TRBJ2-2; D might be TRBD1 (6 bases). This CDR3 is 14 amino acids long. V was cut by 4 bases and J by 6 bases, with 12 bases left in between. The CDR3 is CASSSGVHPGELFF. Written as DNA, the CDR3 is TGTGCCAGCAGTTCAGGGGTCCACCCCGGGGAGCTGTTTTTT.

The rearrangement uses TRBV12-3 or TRBV12-4 and TRBJ2-3; 9 nucleotides line up with TRBD1. V lost 4 bases, J lost 8 bases, and 22 bases stayed unmatched. This CDR3 has 19 amino acids. The CDR3 region has the DNA TGTGCCAGCAGTTCGCGTACAGGGACAGGGAGTAGCGTGTCCGTTACGCAGTATTTT. This codes for CASSSRTGTGSSVSVTQYF.

This clonotype was picked up a small number of times. The chain couples TRBV7-2 to TRBJ2-3, with D maybe TRBD2 (6 bases). CDR1 is SGHTA and CDR2 is FQGNSA in the germline V gene. The CDR3 extends over 16 amino acids. V lost 5 bases and J lost 0, with 15 bases in between. The CDR3, as DNA: TGTGCCAGCAGCCCACACCTAGCGTCTAGCACAGATACGCAGTATTTT. As protein: CASSPHLASSTDTQYF.